A selection of T cell receptor beta chains follows, all from one sample in a study of T cell repertoires in cytomegalovirus infection. TCRdb processed the reads anew with MiXCR; each CDR3 protein has one entry. The data hold hundreds of thousands of distinct CDR3 sequences, with 20% to 25% observed a single time. Sequenced sample: CD8+ T cells from PBMCs. All receptors derive from a human donor in good health (CMV status not recorded). Some clones in this sample may be carry-over from other donors' samples. CDR3s include the opening cysteine and the closing phenylalanine or tryptophan. A D gene is named only where the DNA matches it firmly.

d_gene,v_gene,len,j_gene,CDR3aa
TRBD1,TRBV7-9,13,TRBJ1-2,CASSTRTGVGYTF
TRBD1,TRBV7-3,14,TRBJ1-1,CASSDDRGVTEAFF
TRBD1,TRBV25-1,15,TRBJ1-6,CASSGRTGEDSPLHF
NA,TRBV4-3,13,TRBJ1-1,CASSQAKGTEAFF
NA,TRBV6-5,15,TRBJ1-1,CASSLTGRVNTEAFF
NA,TRBV11-2,14,TRBJ1-1,CASSTPGANTEAFF
NA,TRBV7-9,18,TRBJ1-2,CASSSPGHGRNSNYGYTF
NA,TRBV2,15,TRBJ2-6,CASSEGVSGANVLTF
NA,TRBV6-1,16,TRBJ2-6,CASRGPTTSGANVLTF
TRBD1,TRBV2,12,TRBJ2-7,CASQDRVYEQYF
NA,TRBV12-3/TRBV12-4,13,TRBJ1-1,CASSPPRDTEAFF
TRBD2,TRBV14,16,TRBJ2-1,CASSSPLAGGYNEQFF
NA,TRBV7-9,13,TRBJ1-5,CASSLDGSQPQHF
TRBD2,TRBV29-1,12,TRBJ2-7,CSVPLGGAEQYF
NA,TRBV2,14,TRBJ1-5,CASSHEGYNQPQHF
NA,TRBV5-6,16,TRBJ2-5,CASSLEPGRPQETQYF
NA,TRBV20-1,12,TRBJ2-5,CSPLPGAETQYF
NA,TRBV9,15,TRBJ2-3,CASSVARVDSDTQYF
TRBD1,TRBV7-3,15,TRBJ1-6,CASSSTGGNNSPLHF
NA,TRBV5-1,15,TRBJ2-7,CASSLGTGERGEQYF
TRBD2,TRBV14,16,TRBJ2-5,CASSQAVAGPEETQYF
NA,TRBV6-2/TRBV6-3,16,TRBJ1-2,CASSRDIAGGNYGYTF